The T cell receptor beta chain described here comes from a study of identical twins. General study results and limits: Cord blood beta clonotypes that were abundant carried fewer insertions, and memory repertoires showed no such trend.

From the 5' RACE reads, TCRdb called clonotypes with MiXCR, one entry per CDR3 protein. The sample yields approximately 250,000 distinct CDR3 sequences, 6.5% seen once. This clonotype showed up just a few times. Its antigen is unknown. One junction end disagrees with the germline gene, perhaps due to a read error. The CDR3 is 11 residues long. Germline V CDR1 and CDR2: SNHLY, FYNNEI. A further study also used this sample, focusing on T cells expressing NK-cell markers. As that study records: TCR beta repertoires came from sorted CD3+CD56+NKG2C+, CD3+CD56+NKG2C- and CD3+CD56-NKG2C+ T cells. T cells sorted in several experiments were restricted to alpha-beta TCR T cells by an anti-gamma-delta TCR antibody.

The sequenced material came from CD8+ T cells sorted from blood. This TCR was recovered from a woman aged 18-30 years in good health. V is TRBV2 and J is TRBJ2-3; D is tentatively TRBD1 or TRBD2 (5 bases each). CDR3 DNA: TGTGCCAGCAAGGGACGGTTTGCCAGCCCGTTT. Its translation is CASKGRFASPF.